The clone carrying this T cell receptor (beta chain) has only one observation. The assay was immunoSEQ multiplex PCR, and TCRdb's table has in-frame clones only and misses some. The sample carries 150,000 or so clones, just over 90% recorded once. Trimming removed 4 bases from V and 4 bases from J, with 13 bases in between. The length of the CDR3 is 14 residues. The data were obtained in a study of blood T cell repertoires in COVID-19. Sequenced: peripheral blood. V gene TRBV23-1 combines with J gene TRBJ1-2, with D perhaps TRBD1 (5 bases). TRBV23-1 is an ORF for which the function is uncertain. The TCR comes from a man between 18 and 35 years old with acute or convalescent COVID-19. This CDR3 is CASSLGRAIYGYTF. CDR3 DNA sequence: TGCGCCAGCAGTCTGGGCAGGGCGATCTATGGCTACACCTTC.